This is a list of T cell receptor beta chains from one sample in a study of blood T cell repertoires in COVID-19. The assay was immunoSEQ multiplex PCR, and TCRdb's table has in-frame clones only and misses some. Here the sample spans about 150,000 clones, 65% to 90% being singletons. Sequencing was performed on peripheral blood. These receptors came from a woman aged 60-75 years with COVID-19, enrolled during active disease. Each CDR3 is given with its conserved first and last residue. D genes are given only for firm matches. Expanded clones are given a class, and other clones once, few, many or no size at all.

CDR3: CASSQPEKNYGYTF
DNA: TGCGCCAGCAGCCAACCCGAGAAGAACTATGGCTACACCTTC
V: TRBV4-1
D: .
J: TRBJ1-2
size: .

CDR3: CASSVESTPAYEQYF
DNA: TGTGCCAGCAGCGTAGAATCAACACCCGCCTACGAGCAGTACTTC
V: TRBV9
D: .
J: TRBJ2-7
size: .

CDR3: CASSLEVRQGEAFF
DNA: TGTGCCAGCAGTTTAGAGGTTAGACAGGGAGAAGCTTTCTTT
V: TRBV6-6
D: TRBD1
J: TRBJ1-1
size: .

CDR3: CAISDGLTRGSSGNTIYF
DNA: TGTGCCATCAGTGATGGTTTAACTCGAGGCAGCTCTGGAAACACCATATATTTT
V: TRBV10-3
D: .
J: TRBJ1-3
size: .

CDR3: CASSLGGPYGYTF
DNA: TGTGCCAGCAGCTTAGGGGGGCCCTATGGCTACACCTTC
V: TRBV7-2
D: .
J: TRBJ1-2
size: .

CDR3: CASSLVSYTEAFF
DNA: TGTGCCAGCAGCTTAGTTTCGTACACTGAAGCTTTCTTT
V: TRBV7-3
D: .
J: TRBJ1-1
size: .

CDR3: CASTGGLSGYTF
DNA: TGTGCCAGCACGGGGGGCCTCAGCGGCTACACCTTC
V: TRBV6-5
D: .
J: TRBJ1-2
size: once

CDR3: CASSQEDARGAKLFF
DNA: TGTGCCAGCAGCCAAGAGGACGCACGGGGGGCAAAACTGTTTTTT
V: TRBV3-1/TRBV3-2
D: .
J: TRBJ1-4
size: .

CDR3: CASSSTGGAGYTF
DNA: TGTGCCAGCAGCTCTACAGGGGGCGCGGGCTACACCTTC
V: TRBV7-3
D: TRBD1
J: TRBJ1-2
size: .

CDR3: CASSLGGRTEAFF
DNA: TGCGCCAGCAGCTTGGGAGGGAGGACTGAAGCTTTCTTT
V: TRBV10-2
D: .
J: TRBJ1-1
size: .

CDR3: CASSPFRGYTGELFF
DNA: TGTGCCAGCTCACCGTTTCGAGGATACACCGGGGAGCTGTTTTTT
V: TRBV18
D: .
J: TRBJ2-2
size: .

CDR3: CASSPRVGGNTEAFF
DNA: TGCGCCAGCAGCCCGAGGGTAGGAGGGAACACTGAAGCTTTCTTT
V: TRBV5-1
D: .
J: TRBJ1-1
size: .

CDR3: CASSYQTSGDYNEQFF
DNA: TGCGCCAGCAGCTACCAGACTAGCGGGGACTACAATGAGCAGTTCTTC
V: TRBV5-1
D: TRBD2
J: TRBJ2-1
size: .